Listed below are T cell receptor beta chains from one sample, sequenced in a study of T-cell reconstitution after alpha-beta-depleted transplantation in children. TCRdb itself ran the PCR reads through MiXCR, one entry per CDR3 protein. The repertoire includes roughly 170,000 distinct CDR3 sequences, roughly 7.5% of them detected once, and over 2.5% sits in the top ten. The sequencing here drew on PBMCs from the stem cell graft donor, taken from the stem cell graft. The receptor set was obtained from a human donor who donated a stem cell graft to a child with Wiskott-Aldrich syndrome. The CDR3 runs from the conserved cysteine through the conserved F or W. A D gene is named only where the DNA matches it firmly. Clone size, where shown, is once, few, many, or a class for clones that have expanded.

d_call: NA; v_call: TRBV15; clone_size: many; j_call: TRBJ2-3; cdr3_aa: CATSRDGAGTDTQYF; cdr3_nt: TGTGCCACCAGCAGAGATGGGGCAGGGACAGATACGCAGTATTTT
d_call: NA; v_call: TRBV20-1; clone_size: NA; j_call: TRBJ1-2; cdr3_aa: CSAFTENYGYTF; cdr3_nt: TGCAGTGCCTTTACCGAGAACTATGGCTACACCTTC
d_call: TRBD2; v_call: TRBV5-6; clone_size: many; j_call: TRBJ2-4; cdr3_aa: CASSYPGGDIQYF; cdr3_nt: TGTGCCAGCAGCTACCCCGGGGGGGACATTCAGTACTTC
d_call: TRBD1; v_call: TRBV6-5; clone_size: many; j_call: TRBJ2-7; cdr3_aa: CASSYDGTGISYEQYF; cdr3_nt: TGTGCCAGCAGCTATGACGGGACAGGGATCTCCTACGAGCAGTACTTC
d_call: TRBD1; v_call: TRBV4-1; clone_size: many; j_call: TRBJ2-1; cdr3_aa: CASSPDGTGRLVQFF; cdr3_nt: TGCGCCAGCAGCCCCGACGGGACAGGGAGGTTGGTGCAGTTCTTC
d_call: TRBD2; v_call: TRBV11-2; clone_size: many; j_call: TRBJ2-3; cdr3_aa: CASSPHPPGLAGGYTQYF; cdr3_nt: TGTGCCAGCAGCCCCCATCCCCCGGGACTAGCGGGGGGATATACGCAGTATTTT
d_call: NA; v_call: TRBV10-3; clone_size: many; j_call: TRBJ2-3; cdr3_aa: CAISESTDTQYF; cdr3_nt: TGTGCCATCAGTGAATCCACAGATACGCAGTATTTT
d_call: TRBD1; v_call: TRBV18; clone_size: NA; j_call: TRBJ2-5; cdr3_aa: CASSPNRGKQETQYF; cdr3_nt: TGTGCCAGCTCACCCAACAGGGGGAAACAAGAGACCCAGTACTTC
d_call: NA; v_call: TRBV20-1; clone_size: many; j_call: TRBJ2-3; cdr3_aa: CSARVVSVFRGDTQYF; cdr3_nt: TGCAGTGCTAGAGTCGTCAGTGTATTCAGAGGAGATACGCAGTATTTT
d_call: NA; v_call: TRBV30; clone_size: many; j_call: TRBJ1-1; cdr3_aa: CAWSVVRRDTEAFF; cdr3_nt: TGTGCCTGGAGTGTCGTCAGGCGAGACACTGAAGCTTTCTTT
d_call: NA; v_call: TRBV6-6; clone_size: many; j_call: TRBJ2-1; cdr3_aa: CASSTLGLGQFF; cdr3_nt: TGTGCCAGCAGTACTTTGGGCCTCGGGCAGTTCTTC
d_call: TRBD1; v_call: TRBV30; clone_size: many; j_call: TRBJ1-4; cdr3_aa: CACTGAVDNEKLFF; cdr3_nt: TGTGCCTGTACAGGGGCTGTAGATAATGAAAAACTGTTTTTT
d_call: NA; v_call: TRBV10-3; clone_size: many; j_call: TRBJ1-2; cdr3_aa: CAISDVDFRGYTF; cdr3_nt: TGTGCCATCAGTGATGTGGATTTTCGTGGCTACACCTTC
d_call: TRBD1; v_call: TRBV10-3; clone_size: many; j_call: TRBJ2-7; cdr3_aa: CATVSGQGVPYEQYF; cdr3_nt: TGTGCCACTGTTAGTGGACAGGGTGTGCCCTACGAGCAGTACTTC
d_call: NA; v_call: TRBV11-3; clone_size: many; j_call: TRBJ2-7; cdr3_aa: CASSLGTGLASSYEQYF; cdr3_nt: TGTGCCAGCAGCTTAGGAACGGGGCTAGCGAGTTCCTACGAGCAGTACTTC
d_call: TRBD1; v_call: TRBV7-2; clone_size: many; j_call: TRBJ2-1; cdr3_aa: CASSLGTGTNEQFF; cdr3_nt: TGTGCCAGCAGCTTAGGGACAGGGACCAATGAGCAGTTCTTC
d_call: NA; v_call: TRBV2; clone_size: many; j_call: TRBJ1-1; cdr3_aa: CASSESVGGGGAFF; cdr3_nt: TGTGCCAGCAGTGAATCGGTCGGGGGCGGGGGAGCTTTCTTT
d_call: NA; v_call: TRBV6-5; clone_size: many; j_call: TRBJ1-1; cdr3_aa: CASSPTNTEAFF; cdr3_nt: TGTGCCAGCAGTCCGACAAACACTGAAGCTTTCTTT
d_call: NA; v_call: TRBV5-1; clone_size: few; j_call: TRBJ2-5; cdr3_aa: CASSLGDGYQETQYF; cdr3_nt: TGCGCCAGCAGCTTGGGGGACGGCTACCAAGAGACCCAGTACTTC
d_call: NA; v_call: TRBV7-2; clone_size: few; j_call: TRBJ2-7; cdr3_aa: CASSRTRGSEQYF; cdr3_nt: TGTGCCAGCAGCCGAACCAGAGGGTCGGAGCAGTACTTC
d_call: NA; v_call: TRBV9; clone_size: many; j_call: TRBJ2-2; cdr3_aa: CASGRRSGSGELFF; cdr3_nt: TGTGCCAGCGGCCGGAGGTCGGGTTCCGGGGAGCTGTTTTTT
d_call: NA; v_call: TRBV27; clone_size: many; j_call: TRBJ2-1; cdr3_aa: CASTIGGEQFF; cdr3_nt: TGTGCCAGTACTATTGGGGGTGAGCAGTTCTTC
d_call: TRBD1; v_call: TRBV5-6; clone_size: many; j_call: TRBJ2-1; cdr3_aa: CASSLGWGTGNNEQFF; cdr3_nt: TGTGCCAGCAGCTTGGGGTGGGGGACAGGGAACAATGAGCAGTTCTTC